These T cell receptor beta chains were read from a single sample in a study of blood T cell repertoires in COVID-19. Produced via immunoSEQ multiplex PCR; TCRdb's table is partial and in-frame only. Among about 150,000 clones, approximately 90% were seen once, and the ten largest hold about 2.4%. What was sequenced was peripheral blood. The receptors were sampled from a woman in her 70s with acute or convalescent COVID-19. CDR3s include the opening cysteine and the closing phenylalanine or tryptophan. Fields, in order: D gene, V gene, clone size, CDR3 length, J gene, CDR3 protein, CDR3 DNA. D genes are given only for firm matches. Where a row states a size, it is once, few, many or the class of an expanded clone; other rows omit it.

d_gene: -; v_gene: TRBV6-5; abundance: -; len: 14; j_gene: TRBJ1-1; CDR3aa: CASSWGTKNTEAFF; CDR3nt: TGTGCCAGCAGTTGGGGGACAAAGAACACTGAAGCTTTCTTT
d_gene: -; v_gene: TRBV28; abundance: few; len: 16; j_gene: TRBJ1-2; CDR3aa: CASSFWGGASNYGYTF; CDR3nt: TGTGCCAGCAGTTTCTGGGGGGGCGCCTCTAACTATGGCTACACCTTC
d_gene: -; v_gene: TRBV4-2; abundance: -; len: 15; j_gene: TRBJ1-2; CDR3aa: CASSLPSGGPYGYTF; CDR3nt: TGTGCCAGCAGCCTACCCTCAGGAGGTCCCTATGGCTACACCTTC
d_gene: -; v_gene: TRBV7-9; abundance: few; len: 12; j_gene: TRBJ1-1; CDR3aa: CASSLQATEAFF; CDR3nt: TGTGCCAGCAGCTTACAGGCTACTGAAGCTTTCTTT
d_gene: TRBD1; v_gene: TRBV11-2; abundance: -; len: 15; j_gene: TRBJ1-6; CDR3aa: CASSLDRTGFSPLHF; CDR3nt: TGTGCCAGCAGCTTAGATCGGACAGGGTTTTCACCCCTCCACTTT
d_gene: TRBD1; v_gene: TRBV30; abundance: -; len: 16; j_gene: TRBJ1-4; CDR3aa: CAWSRGPTGGGEKLFF; CDR3nt: TGTGCCTGGAGTAGGGGTCCTACAGGGGGTGGAGAAAAACTGTTTTTT
d_gene: TRBD2; v_gene: TRBV18; abundance: -; len: 15; j_gene: TRBJ2-5; CDR3aa: CASSGLAGVQETQYF; CDR3nt: TGTGCCAGCTCGGGACTAGCGGGGGTCCAAGAGACCCAGTACTTC
d_gene: -; v_gene: TRBV6-5; abundance: -; len: 12; j_gene: TRBJ2-7; CDR3aa: CASSYGGVEQYF; CDR3nt: TGTGCCAGCAGTTACGGCGGGGTCGAGCAGTACTTC
d_gene: -; v_gene: TRBV5-8; abundance: -; len: 17; j_gene: TRBJ1-2; CDR3aa: CASSPGWSRDYNYGYTF; CDR3nt: TGTGCCAGCAGCCCTGGATGGTCCAGGGACTATAACTATGGCTACACCTTC
d_gene: -; v_gene: TRBV12-3/TRBV12-4; abundance: -; len: 12; j_gene: TRBJ1-1; CDR3aa: CASSPGSTEAFF; CDR3nt: TGTGCCAGCAGCCCAGGGTCTACTGAAGCTTTCTTT
d_gene: TRBD1; v_gene: TRBV7-2; abundance: -; len: 15; j_gene: TRBJ1-5; CDR3aa: CASSLRTGGNQPQHF; CDR3nt: TGTGCCAGCAGCTTACGGACAGGGGGAAATCAGCCCCAGCATTTT
d_gene: TRBD1; v_gene: TRBV11-1; abundance: few; len: 14; j_gene: TRBJ1-1; CDR3aa: CASTERQGGTEAFF; CDR3nt: TGTGCCAGCACCGAACGACAGGGCGGCACTGAAGCTTTCTTT
d_gene: TRBD1; v_gene: TRBV7-8; abundance: -; len: 14; j_gene: TRBJ1-2; CDR3aa: CASSTAGTGYGYTF; CDR3nt: TGTGCCAGCAGCACAGCCGGGACAGGGTATGGCTACACCTTC
d_gene: TRBD2; v_gene: TRBV3-1/TRBV3-2; abundance: -; len: 17; j_gene: TRBJ2-3; CDR3aa: CASSQEVLAGTTDTQYF; CDR3nt: TGTGCCAGCAGCCAAGAGGTACTAGCGGGGACCACAGATACGCAGTATTTT
d_gene: -; v_gene: TRBV13; abundance: -; len: 16; j_gene: TRBJ1-1; CDR3aa: CASSSQGRFFNTEAFF; CDR3nt: TGTGCCAGCAGCTCCCAGGGGCGCTTTTTCAACACTGAAGCTTTCTTT
d_gene: -; v_gene: TRBV19; abundance: -; len: 13; j_gene: TRBJ1-1; CDR3aa: CASTPRGNTEAFF; CDR3nt: TGTGCCAGTACCCCCCGGGGAAACACTGAAGCTTTCTTT
d_gene: -; v_gene: TRBV27; abundance: once; len: 14; j_gene: TRBJ1-1; CDR3aa: CASSFRRVGGEAFF; CDR3nt: TGTGCCAGCAGTTTCCGCCGGGTGGGAGGGGAAGCTTTCTTT
d_gene: -; v_gene: TRBV14; abundance: -; len: 16; j_gene: TRBJ2-2; CDR3aa: CASSQVAVMNTGELFF; CDR3nt: TGTGCCAGCAGCCAGGTAGCGGTTATGAACACCGGGGAGCTGTTTTTT
d_gene: TRBD1; v_gene: TRBV12-3/TRBV12-4; abundance: once; len: 13; j_gene: TRBJ1-1; CDR3aa: CASSHTDRDNAFF; CDR3nt: TGTGCCAGCAGTCACACCGACAGGGATAATGCTTTCTTT
d_gene: -; v_gene: TRBV29-1; abundance: few; len: 11; j_gene: TRBJ1-1; CDR3aa: CSVGAPGVAFF; CDR3nt: TGCAGCGTTGGGGCCCCAGGGGTAGCTTTCTTT
d_gene: -; v_gene: TRBV19; abundance: -; len: 14; j_gene: TRBJ2-3; CDR3aa: CASKRRGNTDTQYF; CDR3nt: TGTGCCAGTAAAAGAAGGGGGAACACAGATACGCAGTATTTT
d_gene: -; v_gene: TRBV6-1; abundance: -; len: 15; j_gene: TRBJ1-1; CDR3aa: CASSDPSKGGAEAFF; CDR3nt: TGTGCCAGCAGTGACCCCTCAAAGGGGGGGGCTGAAGCTTTCTTT
d_gene: -; v_gene: TRBV5-6; abundance: -; len: 14; j_gene: TRBJ1-6; CDR3aa: CASSLAGVRSPLHF; CDR3nt: TGTGCCAGCAGCTTGGCAGGGGTACGATCACCCCTCCACTTT
d_gene: TRBD2; v_gene: TRBV28; abundance: -; len: 17; j_gene: TRBJ2-1; CDR3aa: CASIPGLAGGSYNEQFF; CDR3nt: TGTGCCAGCATTCCGGGACTAGCGGGGGGATCCTACAATGAGCAGTTCTTC
d_gene: TRBD1; v_gene: TRBV14; abundance: -; len: 15; j_gene: TRBJ1-4; CDR3aa: CASSQGRGRIEKLFF; CDR3nt: TGTGCCAGCAGCCAAGGAAGGGGGCGCATTGAAAAACTGTTTTTT